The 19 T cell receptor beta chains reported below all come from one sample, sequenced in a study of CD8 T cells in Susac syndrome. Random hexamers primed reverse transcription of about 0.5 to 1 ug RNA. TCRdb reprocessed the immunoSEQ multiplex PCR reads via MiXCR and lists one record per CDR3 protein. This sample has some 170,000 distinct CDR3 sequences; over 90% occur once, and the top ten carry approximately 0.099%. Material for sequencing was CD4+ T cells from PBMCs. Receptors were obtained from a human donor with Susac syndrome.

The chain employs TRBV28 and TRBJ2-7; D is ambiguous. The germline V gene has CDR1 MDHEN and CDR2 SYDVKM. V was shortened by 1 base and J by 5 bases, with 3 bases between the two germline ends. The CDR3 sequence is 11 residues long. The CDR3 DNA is TGTGCCAGCAGTTTATCCCACGAGCAGTACTTC. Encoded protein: CASSLSHEQYF.

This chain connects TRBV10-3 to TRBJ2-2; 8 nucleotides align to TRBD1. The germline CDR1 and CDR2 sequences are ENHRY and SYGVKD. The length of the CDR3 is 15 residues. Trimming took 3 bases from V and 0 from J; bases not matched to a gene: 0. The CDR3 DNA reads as TGTGCCATCAGTGACAGGGGGCCGAACACCGGGGAGCTGTTTTTT. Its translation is CAISDRGPNTGELFF.

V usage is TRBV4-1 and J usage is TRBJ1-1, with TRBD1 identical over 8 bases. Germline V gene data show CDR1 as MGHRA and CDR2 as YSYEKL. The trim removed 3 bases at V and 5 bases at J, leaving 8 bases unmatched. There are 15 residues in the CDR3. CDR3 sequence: CASSHGQGPKTEAFF. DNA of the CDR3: TGCGCCAGCAGCCACGGACAGGGCCCGAAGACTGAAGCTTTCTTT.

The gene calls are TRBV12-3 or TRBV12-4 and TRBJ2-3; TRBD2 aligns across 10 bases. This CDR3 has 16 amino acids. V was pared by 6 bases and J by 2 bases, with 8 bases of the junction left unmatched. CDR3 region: CASSLLGLAATDTQYF. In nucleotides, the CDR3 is TGTGCCAGCAGCCTACTCGGACTAGCGGCCACAGATACGCAGTATTTT.

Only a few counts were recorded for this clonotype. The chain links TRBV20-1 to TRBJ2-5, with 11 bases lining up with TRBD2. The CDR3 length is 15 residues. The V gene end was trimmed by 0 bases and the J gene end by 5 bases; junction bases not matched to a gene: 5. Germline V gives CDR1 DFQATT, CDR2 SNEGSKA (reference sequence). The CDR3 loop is CSARDRTSGSETQYF. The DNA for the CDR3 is TGCAGTGCTAGAGATCGGACTAGCGGGTCGGAGACCCAGTACTTC.

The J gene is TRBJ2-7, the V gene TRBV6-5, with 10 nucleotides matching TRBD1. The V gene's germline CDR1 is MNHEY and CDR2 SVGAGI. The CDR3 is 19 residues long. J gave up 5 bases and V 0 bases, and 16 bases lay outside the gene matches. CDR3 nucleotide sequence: TGTGCCAGCAGTTACTCGAGGGACAGGGGATCAGGTCAGTCGGACGAGCAGTACTTC. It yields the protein CASSYSRDRGSGQSDEQYF.

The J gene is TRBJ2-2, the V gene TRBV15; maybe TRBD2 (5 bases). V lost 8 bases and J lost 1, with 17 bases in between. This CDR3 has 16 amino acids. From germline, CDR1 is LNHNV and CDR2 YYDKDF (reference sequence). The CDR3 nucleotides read TGTGCCACCGTCAGACTAAGTGGGGTGAACACCGGGGAGCTGTTTTTT. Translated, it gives CATVRLSGVNTGELFF.

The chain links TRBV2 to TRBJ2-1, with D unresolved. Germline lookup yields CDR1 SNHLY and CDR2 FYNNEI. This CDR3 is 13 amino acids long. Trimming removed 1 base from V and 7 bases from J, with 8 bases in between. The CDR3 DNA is TGTGCCAGCAGTGAAGGATGGGCGAATGAGCAGTTCTTC. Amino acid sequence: CASSEGWANEQFF.

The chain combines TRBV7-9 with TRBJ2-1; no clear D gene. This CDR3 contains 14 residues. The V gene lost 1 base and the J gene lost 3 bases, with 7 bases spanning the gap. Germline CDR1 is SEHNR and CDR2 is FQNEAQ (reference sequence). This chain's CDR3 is CASSLGGNYNEQFF. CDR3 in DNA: TGTGCCAGCAGCTTAGGTGGGAACTACAATGAGCAGTTCTTC. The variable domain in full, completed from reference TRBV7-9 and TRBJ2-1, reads DTGVSQNPRHKITKRGQNVTFRCDPISEHNRLYWYRQTLGQGPEFLTYFQNEAQLEKSRLLSDRFSAERPKGSFSTLEIQRTEQGDSAMYLCASSLGGNYNEQFFGPGTRLTVL.

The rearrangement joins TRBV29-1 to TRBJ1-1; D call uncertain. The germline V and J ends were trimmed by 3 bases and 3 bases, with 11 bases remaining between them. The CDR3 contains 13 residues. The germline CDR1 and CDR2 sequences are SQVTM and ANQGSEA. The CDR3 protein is CSVDTGLDTEAFF. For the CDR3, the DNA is TGCAGCGTTGATACGGGTCTGGACACTGAAGCTTTCTTT.

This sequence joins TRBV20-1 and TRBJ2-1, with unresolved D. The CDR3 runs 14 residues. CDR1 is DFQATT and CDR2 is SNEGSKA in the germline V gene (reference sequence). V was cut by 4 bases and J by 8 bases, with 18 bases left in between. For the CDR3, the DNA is TGCAGTGCTACCCGGGTGGGCCGTTGGGATGAGCAGTTCTTC. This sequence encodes CSATRVGRWDEQFF.

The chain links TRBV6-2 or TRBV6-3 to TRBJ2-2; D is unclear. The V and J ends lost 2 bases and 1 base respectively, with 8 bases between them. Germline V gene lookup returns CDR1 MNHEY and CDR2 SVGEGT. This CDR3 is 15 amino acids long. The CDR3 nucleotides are TGTGCCAGCAGTTACAGGCAGGTGAACACCGGGGAGCTGTTTTTT. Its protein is CASSYRQVNTGELFF.

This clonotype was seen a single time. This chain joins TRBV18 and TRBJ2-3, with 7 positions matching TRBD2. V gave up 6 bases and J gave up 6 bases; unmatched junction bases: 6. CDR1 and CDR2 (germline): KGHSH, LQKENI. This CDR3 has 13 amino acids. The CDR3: CASSQGGFDTQYF. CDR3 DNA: TGTGCCAGCTCCCAGGGAGGGTTCGATACGCAGTATTTT.

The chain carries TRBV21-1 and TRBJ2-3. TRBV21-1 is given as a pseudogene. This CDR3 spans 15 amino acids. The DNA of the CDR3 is TGTGCCAGCAGCAAAGCGCTGGTAGATAGAGATACGCAGTATTTT. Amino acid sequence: CASSKALVDRDTQYF.

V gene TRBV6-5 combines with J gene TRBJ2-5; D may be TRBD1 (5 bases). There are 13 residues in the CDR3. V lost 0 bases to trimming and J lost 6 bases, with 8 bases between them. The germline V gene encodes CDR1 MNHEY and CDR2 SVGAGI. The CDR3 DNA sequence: TGTGCCAGCAGTTACTCCGGACAACAGACCCAGTACTTC. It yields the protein CASSYSGQQTQYF.

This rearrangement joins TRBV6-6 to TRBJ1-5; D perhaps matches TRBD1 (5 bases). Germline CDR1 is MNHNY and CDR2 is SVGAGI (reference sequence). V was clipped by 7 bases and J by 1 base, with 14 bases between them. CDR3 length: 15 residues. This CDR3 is CASIYRSDSNQPQHF. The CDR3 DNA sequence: TGTGCCAGCATCTACAGGAGTGACAGCAATCAGCCCCAGCATTTT.

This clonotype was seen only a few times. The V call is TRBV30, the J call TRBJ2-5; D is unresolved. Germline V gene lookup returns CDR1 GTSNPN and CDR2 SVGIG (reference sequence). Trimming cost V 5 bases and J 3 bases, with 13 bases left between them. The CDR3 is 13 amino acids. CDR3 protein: CAWATRVEETQYF. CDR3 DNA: TGTGCCTGGGCTACACGCGTTGAAGAGACCCAGTACTTC. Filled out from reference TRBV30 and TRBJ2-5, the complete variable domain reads SQTIHQWPATLVQPVGSPLSLECTVEGTSNPNLYWYRQAAGRGLQLLFYSVGIGQISSEVPQNLSASRPQDRQFILSSKKLLLSDSGFYLCAWATRVEETQYFGPGTRLLVL.

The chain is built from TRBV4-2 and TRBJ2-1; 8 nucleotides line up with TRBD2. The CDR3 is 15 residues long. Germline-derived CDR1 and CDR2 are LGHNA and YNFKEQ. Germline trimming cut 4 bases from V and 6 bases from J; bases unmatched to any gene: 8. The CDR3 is CASSLLIAGSNEQFF. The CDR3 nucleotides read TGTGCCAGCAGCCTCCTAATAGCGGGGTCCAATGAGCAGTTCTTC.

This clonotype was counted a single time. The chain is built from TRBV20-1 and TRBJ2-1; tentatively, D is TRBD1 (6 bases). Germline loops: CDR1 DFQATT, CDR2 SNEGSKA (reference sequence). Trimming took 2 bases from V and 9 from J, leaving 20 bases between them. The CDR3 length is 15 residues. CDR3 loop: CSARPPGQGWGEQFF. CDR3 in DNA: TGCAGTGCTAGACCGCCGGGACAAGGGTGGGGTGAGCAGTTCTTC.